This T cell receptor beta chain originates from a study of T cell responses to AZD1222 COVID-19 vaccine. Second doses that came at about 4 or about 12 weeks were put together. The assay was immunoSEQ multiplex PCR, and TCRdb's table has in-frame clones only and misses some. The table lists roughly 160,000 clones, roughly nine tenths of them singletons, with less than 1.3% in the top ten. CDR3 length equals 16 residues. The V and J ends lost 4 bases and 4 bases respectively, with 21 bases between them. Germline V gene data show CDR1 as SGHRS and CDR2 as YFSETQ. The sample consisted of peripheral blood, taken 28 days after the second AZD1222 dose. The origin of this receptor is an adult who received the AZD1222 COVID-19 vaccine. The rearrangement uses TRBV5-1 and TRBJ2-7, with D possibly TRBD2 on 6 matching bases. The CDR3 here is CASSPTRGRAGYEQYF. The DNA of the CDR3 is TGCGCCAGCAGCCCGACCCGAGGCAGGGCGGGGTACGAGCAGTACTTC.